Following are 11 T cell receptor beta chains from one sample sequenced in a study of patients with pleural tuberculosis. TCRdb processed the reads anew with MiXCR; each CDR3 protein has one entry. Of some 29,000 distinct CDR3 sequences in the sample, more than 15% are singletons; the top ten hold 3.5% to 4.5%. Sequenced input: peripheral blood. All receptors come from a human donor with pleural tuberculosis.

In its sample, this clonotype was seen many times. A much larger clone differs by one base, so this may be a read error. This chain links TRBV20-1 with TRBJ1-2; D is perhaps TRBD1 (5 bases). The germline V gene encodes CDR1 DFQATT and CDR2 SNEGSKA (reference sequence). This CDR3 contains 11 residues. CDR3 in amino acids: CRPSGNYGYAF. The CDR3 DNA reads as TGCAGGCCCTCAGGGAACTATGGCTACGCCTTC.

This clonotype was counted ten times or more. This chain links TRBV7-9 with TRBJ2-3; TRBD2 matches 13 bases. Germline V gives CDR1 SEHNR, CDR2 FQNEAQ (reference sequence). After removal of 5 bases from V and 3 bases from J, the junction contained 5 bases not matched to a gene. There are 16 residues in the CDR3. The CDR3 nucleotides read TGTGCCAGCAGCAGGACTAGCGGGAGTGGAACAGATACGCAGTATTTT. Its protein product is CASSRTSGSGTDTQYF.

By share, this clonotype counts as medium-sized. The CDR3 coding sequence is TGTGCCATAACCAGGGATAGGTTCACTGAAGCTTTCTTT. Its translation: CAITRDRFTEAFF. The rearrangement uses TRBV10-3 and TRBJ1-1; possibly TRBD1 for D (5 bases). The V and J ends lost 9 bases and 4 bases respectively, with 15 bases between them. This CDR3 has 13 residues. CDR1 and CDR2 from the germline V gene are ENHRY and SYGVKD.

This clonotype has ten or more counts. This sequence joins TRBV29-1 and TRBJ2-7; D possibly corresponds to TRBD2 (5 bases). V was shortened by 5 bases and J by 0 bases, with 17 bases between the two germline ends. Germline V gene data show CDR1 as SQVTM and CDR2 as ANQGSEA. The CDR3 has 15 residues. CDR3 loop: CSVKAGGINSYEQYF. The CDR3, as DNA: TGCAGCGTTAAGGCGGGCGGCATCAACTCCTACGAGCAGTACTTC.

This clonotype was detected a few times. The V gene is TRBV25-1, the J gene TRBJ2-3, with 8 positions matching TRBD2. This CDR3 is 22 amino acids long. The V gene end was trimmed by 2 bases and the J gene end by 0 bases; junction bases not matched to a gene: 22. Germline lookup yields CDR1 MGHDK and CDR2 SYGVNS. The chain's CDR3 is CASSEEFGGSPGGETSTDTQYF. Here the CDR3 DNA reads TGTGCCAGCAGTGAAGAGTTCGGGGGGTCCCCGGGGGGGGAGACTAGCACAGATACGCAGTATTTT.

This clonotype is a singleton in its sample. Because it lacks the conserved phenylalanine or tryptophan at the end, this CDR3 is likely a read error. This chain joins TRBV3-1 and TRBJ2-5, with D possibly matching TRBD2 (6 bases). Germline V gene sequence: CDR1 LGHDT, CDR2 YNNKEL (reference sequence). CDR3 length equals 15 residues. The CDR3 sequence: CASGQERLALETQYL. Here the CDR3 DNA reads TGTGCCAGCGGCCAAGAGCGTCTAGCGCTAGAGACCCAGTACCTC.

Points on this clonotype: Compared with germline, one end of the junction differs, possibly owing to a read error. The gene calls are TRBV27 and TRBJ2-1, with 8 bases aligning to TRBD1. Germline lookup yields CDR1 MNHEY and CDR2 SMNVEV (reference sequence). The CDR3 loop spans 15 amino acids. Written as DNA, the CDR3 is TGTGCCAGCAGTGTGCCAGGGGGCCCCTACAATGAGCAGCTCTTC. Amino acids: CASSVPGGPYNEQLF.

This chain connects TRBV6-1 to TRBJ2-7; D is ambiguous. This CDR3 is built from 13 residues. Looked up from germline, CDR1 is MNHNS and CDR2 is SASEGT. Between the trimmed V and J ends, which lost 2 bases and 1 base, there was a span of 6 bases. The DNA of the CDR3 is TGTGCCAGCAGTGAACTGCATTCCTACGAGCAGTACTTC. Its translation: CASSELHSYEQYF.

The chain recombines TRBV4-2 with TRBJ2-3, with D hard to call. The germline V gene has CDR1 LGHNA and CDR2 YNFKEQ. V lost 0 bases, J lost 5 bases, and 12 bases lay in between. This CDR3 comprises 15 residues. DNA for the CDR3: TGTGCCAGCAGCCAAGATAGGAATGGTTTAGATACGCAGTATTTT. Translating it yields CASSQDRNGLDTQYF.

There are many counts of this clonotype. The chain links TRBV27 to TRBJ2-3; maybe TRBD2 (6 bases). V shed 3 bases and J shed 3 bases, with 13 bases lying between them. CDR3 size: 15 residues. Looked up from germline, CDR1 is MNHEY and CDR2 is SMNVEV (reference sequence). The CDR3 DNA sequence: TGTGCCAGCAGTTTTGAGCGGGCGGAAACAGATACGCAGTATTTT. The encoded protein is CASSFERAETDTQYF.

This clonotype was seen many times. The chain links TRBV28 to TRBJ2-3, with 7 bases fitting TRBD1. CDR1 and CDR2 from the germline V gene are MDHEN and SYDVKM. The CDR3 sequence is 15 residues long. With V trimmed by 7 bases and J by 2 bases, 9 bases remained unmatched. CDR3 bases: TGTGCCAGCAATGCGGACAGGACTCTCACAGATACGCAGTATTTT. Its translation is CASNADRTLTDTQYF.